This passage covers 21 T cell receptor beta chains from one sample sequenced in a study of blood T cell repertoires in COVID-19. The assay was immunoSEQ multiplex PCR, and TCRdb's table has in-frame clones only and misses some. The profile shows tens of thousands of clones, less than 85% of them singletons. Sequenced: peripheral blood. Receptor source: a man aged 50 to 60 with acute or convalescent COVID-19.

The CDR3 protein is CASSNGQGRGGYTF. CDR3 coding DNA: TGTGCCAGCAGCAACGGACAGGGGCGAGGTGGCTACACCTTC. The V and J genes are TRBV3-1 (or the pseudogene TRBV3-2) and TRBJ1-2; TRBD1 aligns across 9 bases. Germline V lookup: CDR1 LGHDT, CDR2 YNNKEL (reference sequence). V lost 5 bases to trimming and J lost 7 bases; unmatched junction nucleotides: 8. The CDR3 runs 14 residues.

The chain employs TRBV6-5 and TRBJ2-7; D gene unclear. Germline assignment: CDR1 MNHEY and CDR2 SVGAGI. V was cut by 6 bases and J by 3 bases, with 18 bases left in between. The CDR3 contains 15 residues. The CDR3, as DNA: TGTGCCAGCAGACCCCGCAGACAAAACGGCTACGAGCAGTACTTC. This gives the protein CASRPRRQNGYEQYF.

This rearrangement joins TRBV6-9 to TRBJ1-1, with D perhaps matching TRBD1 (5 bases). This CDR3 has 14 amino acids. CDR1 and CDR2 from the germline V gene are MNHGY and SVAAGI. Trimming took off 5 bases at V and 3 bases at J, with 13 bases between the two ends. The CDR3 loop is CASSPKGYDTEAFF. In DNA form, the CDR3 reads TGTGCCAGCAGTCCGAAGGGGTACGACACTGAAGCTTTCTTT.

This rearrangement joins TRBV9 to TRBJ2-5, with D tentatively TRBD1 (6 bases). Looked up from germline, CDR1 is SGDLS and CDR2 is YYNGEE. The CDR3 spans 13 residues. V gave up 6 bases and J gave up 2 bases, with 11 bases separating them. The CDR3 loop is CASNRRGQETQYF. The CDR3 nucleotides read TGTGCCAGCAACCGAAGGGGGCAAGAGACCCAGTACTTC.

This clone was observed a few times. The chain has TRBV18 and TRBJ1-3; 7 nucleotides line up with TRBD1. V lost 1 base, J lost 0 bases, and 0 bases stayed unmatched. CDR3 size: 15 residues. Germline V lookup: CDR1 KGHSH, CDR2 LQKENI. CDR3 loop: CASSPQGASGNTIYF. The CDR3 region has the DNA TGTGCCAGCTCACCACAGGGGGCCTCTGGAAACACCATATATTTT.

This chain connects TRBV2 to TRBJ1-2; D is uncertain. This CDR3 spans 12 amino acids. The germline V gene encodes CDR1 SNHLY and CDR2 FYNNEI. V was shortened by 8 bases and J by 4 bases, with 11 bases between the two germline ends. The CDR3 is CASREAVYGYTF. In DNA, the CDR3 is TGTGCCAGCCGAGAGGCGGTCTATGGCTACACCTTC.

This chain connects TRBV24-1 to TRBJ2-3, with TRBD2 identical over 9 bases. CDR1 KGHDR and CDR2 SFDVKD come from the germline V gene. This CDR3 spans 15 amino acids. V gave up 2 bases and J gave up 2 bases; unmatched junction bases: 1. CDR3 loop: CATSDWTSATDTQYF. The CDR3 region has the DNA TGTGCCACCAGTGATTGGACTAGCGCCACAGATACGCAGTATTTT.

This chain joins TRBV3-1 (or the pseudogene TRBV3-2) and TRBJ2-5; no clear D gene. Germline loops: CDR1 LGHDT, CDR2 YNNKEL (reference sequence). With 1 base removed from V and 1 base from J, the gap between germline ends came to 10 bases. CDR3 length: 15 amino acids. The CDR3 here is CASSQVSRSQETQYF. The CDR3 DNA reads TGTGCCAGCAGCCAAGTGAGTCGGTCCCAAGAGACCCAGTACTTC.

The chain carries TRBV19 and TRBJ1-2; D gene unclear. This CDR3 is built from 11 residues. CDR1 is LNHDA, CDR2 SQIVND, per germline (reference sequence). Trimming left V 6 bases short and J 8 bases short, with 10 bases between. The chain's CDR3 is CASSGLEGYTF. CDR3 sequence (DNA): TGTGCCAGTAGCGGACTAGAAGGCTACACCTTC.

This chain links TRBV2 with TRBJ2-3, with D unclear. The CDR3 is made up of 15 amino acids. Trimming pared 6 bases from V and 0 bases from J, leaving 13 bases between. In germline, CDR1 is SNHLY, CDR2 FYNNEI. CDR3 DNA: TGTGCCAGCAGAGAAACAGATTTTAGCACAGATACGCAGTATTTT. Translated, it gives CASRETDFSTDTQYF.

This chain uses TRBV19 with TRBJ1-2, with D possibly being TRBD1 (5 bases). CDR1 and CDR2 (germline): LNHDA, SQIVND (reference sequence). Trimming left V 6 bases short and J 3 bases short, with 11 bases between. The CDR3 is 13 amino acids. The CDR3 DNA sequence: TGTGCCAGTAGGACAGCAGTCGACTATGGCTACACCTTC. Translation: CASRTAVDYGYTF.

The CDR3 sequence is CASSLAGGEQYF. In nucleotides, the CDR3 is TGTGCCAGCAGCTTAGCTGGAGGAGAGCAGTACTTC. The chain couples TRBV7-6 to TRBJ2-7; D is perhaps TRBD2 (5 bases). This CDR3 has 12 residues. The germline CDR1 and CDR2 sequences are SGHVS and FNYEAQ. The germline V and J ends were trimmed by 0 bases and 7 bases, with 7 bases remaining between them.

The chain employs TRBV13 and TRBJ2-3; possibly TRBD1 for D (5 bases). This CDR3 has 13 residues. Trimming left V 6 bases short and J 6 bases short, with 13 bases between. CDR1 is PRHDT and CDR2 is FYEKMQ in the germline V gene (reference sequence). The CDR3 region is CASRGQPEDTQYF. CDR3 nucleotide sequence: TGTGCCAGCAGGGGGCAACCTGAGGATACGCAGTATTTT.

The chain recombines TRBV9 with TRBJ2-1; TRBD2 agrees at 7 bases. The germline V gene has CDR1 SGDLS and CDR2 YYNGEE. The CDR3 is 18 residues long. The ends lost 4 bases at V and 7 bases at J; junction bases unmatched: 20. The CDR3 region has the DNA TGTGCCAGCAGCCCACCGCGCACCTCTACGGGACTAACTAATGAGCAGTTCTTC. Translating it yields CASSPPRTSTGLTNEQFF.

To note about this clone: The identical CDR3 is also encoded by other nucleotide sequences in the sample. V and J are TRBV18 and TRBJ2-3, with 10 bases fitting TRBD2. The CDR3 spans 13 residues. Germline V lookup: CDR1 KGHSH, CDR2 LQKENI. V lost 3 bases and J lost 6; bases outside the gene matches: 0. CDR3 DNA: TGTGCCAGCTCACCGGGACTAGCGGATACGCAGTATTTT. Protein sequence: CASSPGLADTQYF. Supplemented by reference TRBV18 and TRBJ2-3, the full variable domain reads NAGVMQNPRHLVRRRGQEARLRCSPMKGHSHVYWYRQLPEEGLKFMVYLQKENIIDESGMPKERFSAEFPKEGPSILRIQQVVRGDSAAYFCASSPGLADTQYFGPGTRLTVL.

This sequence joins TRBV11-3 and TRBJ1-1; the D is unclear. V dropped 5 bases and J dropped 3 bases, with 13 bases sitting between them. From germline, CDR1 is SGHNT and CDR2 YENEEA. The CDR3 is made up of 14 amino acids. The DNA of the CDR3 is TGTGCCAGCAGCCAATCCGGGGATCACACTGAAGCTTTCTTT. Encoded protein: CASSQSGDHTEAFF.

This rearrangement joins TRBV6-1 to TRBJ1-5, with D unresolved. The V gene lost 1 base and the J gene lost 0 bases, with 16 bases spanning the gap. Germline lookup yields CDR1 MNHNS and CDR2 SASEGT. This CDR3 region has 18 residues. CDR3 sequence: CASSEEMEGQYSNQPQHF. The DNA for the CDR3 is TGTGCCAGCAGTGAAGAAATGGAGGGTCAATATAGCAATCAGCCCCAGCATTTT.

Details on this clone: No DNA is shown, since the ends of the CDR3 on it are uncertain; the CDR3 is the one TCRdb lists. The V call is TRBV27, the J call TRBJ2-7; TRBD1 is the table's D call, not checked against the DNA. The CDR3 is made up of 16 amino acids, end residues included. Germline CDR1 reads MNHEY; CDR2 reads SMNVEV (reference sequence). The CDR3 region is CASSSSEGTGPYEQYF.

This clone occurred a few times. CDR3 sequence (DNA): TGTGCCAGCAGCCAAATGTGGGGGGGCCGAGTTGGAGATACGCAGTATTTT. It encodes CASSQMWGGRVGDTQYF. The V and J genes are TRBV3-1 (or the pseudogene TRBV3-2) and TRBJ2-3, with a weak D call TRBD2 (7 bases). Germline-derived CDR1 and CDR2 are LGHDT and YNNKEL (reference sequence). The CDR3 length is 17 residues. Between the trimmed V and J ends, which lost 2 bases and 5 bases, there was a span of 20 bases.

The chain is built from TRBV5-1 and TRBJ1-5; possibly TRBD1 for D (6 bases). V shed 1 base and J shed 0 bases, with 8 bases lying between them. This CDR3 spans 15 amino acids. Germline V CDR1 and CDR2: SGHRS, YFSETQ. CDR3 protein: CASSLSDSSNQPQHF. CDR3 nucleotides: TGCGCCAGCAGCTTGTCGGACAGTAGCAATCAGCCCCAGCATTTT.

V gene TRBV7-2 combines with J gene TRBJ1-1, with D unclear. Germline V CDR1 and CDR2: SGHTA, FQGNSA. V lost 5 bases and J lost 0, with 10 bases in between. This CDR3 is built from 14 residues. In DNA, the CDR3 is TGTGCCAGCAGCACAGTATTAATGAACACTGAAGCTTTCTTT. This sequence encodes CASSTVLMNTEAFF.